The 19 T cell receptor beta chains presented below share a single source sample, sequenced in a study of T-cell reconstitution after alpha-beta-depleted transplantation in children. TCRbeta library construction was performed incorporating unique molecular identifiers. TCRdb fed the PCR reads into MiXCR, producing one record per CDR3 protein. The repertoire has 490,000 or so distinct CDR3 sequences, approximately 12% of them found once; the top ten carry 4.5% to 6%. The sample in question was PBMCs from the stem cell graft donor, obtained from the stem cell graft. The receptors derive from a human donor who donated a stem cell graft to a child with combined immunodeficiency.

V is TRBV6-5 and J is TRBJ2-1; TRBD2 matches 12 bases. In germline, CDR1 is MNHEY, CDR2 SVGAGI. This CDR3 spans 16 amino acids. V shed 3 bases and J 2 bases; nucleotides not matched to a gene: 2. The CDR3 loop reads CASSYTSGRPYNEQFF. In nucleotides, the CDR3 is TGTGCCAGCAGTTATACTAGCGGGAGGCCCTACAATGAGCAGTTCTTC.

V and J are TRBV29-1 and TRBJ2-2; D not certain. CDR1 and CDR2 (germline): SQVTM, ANQGSEA. Trimming took off 5 bases at V and 4 bases at J, with 11 bases between the two ends. This CDR3 is built from 13 residues. The CDR3 DNA follows: TGCAGCGTTAAGATTAGCACCACCGGGGAGCTGTTTTTT. It is translated as CSVKISTTGELFF.

V gene TRBV14 combines with J gene TRBJ2-4; 9 positions agree with TRBD2. The CDR3 is 14 amino acids. Germline CDR1 reads SGHDN; CDR2 reads FVKESK. The J segment lost 7 bases and the V segment lost 3 bases, leaving 4 bases of the junction unmatched. The CDR3 DNA follows: TGTGCCAGCAGCCACTTTGCGGGGGGGAACATTCAGTACTTC. It encodes CASSHFAGGNIQYF.

This clonotype appeared a few times. The J gene is TRBJ2-7, the V gene TRBV15; a weak D match, TRBD2 (5 bases). With 3 bases removed from V and 6 bases from J, the gap between germline ends came to 15 bases. The CDR3 has 14 residues. Germline V CDR1 and CDR2: LNHNV, YYDKDF (reference sequence). The CDR3 bases are TGTGCCACCAGCAGCCTTCTTGGCAGCGGCGAGCAGTACTTC. Translation gives CATSSLLGSGEQYF.

This clonotype showed up many times. The rearrangement uses TRBV9 and TRBJ2-5; D is undetermined. V was trimmed by 4 bases and J by 1 base, leaving 8 bases between them. CDR3 length: 13 amino acids. Germline V gene lookup returns CDR1 SGDLS and CDR2 YYNGEE. The DNA of the CDR3 is TGTGCCAGCAGCCCACGGACCCAAGAGACCCAGTACTTC. Translating it yields CASSPRTQETQYF.

This clonotype was counted at least ten times. The V call is TRBV4-3, the J call TRBJ2-7; the D gene is possibly TRBD2 (6 bases). Trimming cost V 0 bases and J 6 bases, with 18 bases left between them. In germline, CDR1 is LGHNA, CDR2 YSLEER. This CDR3 region has 16 residues. The CDR3 nucleotides read TGCGCCAGCAGCCAAGAAGGGTGGCGGGATCCATCCGAGCAGTACTTC. Protein product: CASSQEGWRDPSEQYF.

This chain links TRBV10-3 with TRBJ2-5; 10 bases agree with TRBD2. V shed 3 bases, J shed 1 base, and the junction held 5 bases outside the gene matches. CDR3 length equals 16 residues. Germline loops: CDR1 ENHRY, CDR2 SYGVKD. The CDR3 loop is CAISDRTSGLQETQYF. The CDR3, as DNA: TGTGCCATCAGTGATAGGACTAGCGGCCTCCAAGAGACCCAGTACTTC.

The chain uses TRBV5-4 and TRBJ2-7; 7 nucleotides line up with TRBD1. Per germline, CDR1 SGHNT and CDR2 YYREEE (reference sequence). V shed 4 bases, J shed 3 bases, and the junction held 7 bases outside the gene matches. This CDR3 comprises 14 residues. The CDR3 protein is CASSPQDRSYEQYF. The DNA for the CDR3 is TGTGCCAGCAGCCCACAGGACAGGAGCTACGAGCAGTACTTC.

This clonotype has more than one count but fewer than ten. The gene calls are TRBV20-1 and TRBJ2-7; 16 nucleotides line up with TRBD2. Germline values: CDR1 DFQATT, CDR2 SNEGSKA (reference sequence). The CDR3 is 13 amino acids. J gave up 9 bases and V 5 bases, and 4 bases lay outside the gene matches. The DNA of the CDR3 is TGCAGTGCTCCGGGACTAGCGGGGGGGCGGCAGTACTTC. The encoded protein is CSAPGLAGGRQYF.

This clonotype occurred a few times. The chain links TRBV4-3 to TRBJ2-3, with 8 bases fitting TRBD1. V shed 0 bases, J shed 6 bases, and the junction held 8 bases outside the gene matches. The germline CDR1 and CDR2 sequences are LGHNA and YSLEER. This CDR3 is built from 16 residues. The chain's CDR3 is CASSQEQDRVMDTQYF. CDR3 nucleotides: TGCGCCAGCAGCCAAGAGCAGGACAGGGTTATGGATACGCAGTATTTT.

This clonotype was seen more than once but under ten times. The chain carries TRBV6-1 and TRBJ1-2, with 7 bases fitting TRBD1. The CDR3 runs to 14 residues. The junction had 10 bases not matched to a gene; V was cut back by 5 bases and J by 7 bases. Germline V gene data show CDR1 as MNHNS and CDR2 as SASEGT. CDR3 in DNA: TGTGCCAGCAGTCCCGGGACAGCCGATCGTGGCTACACCTTC. Encoded protein: CASSPGTADRGYTF.

This clonotype showed up just a few times. This rearrangement joins TRBV20-1 to TRBJ2-3; 7 bases map to TRBD2. Trimming at V came to 1 base and at J to 6 bases, leaving 13 bases not matched to a gene. CDR1 and CDR2 from the germline V gene are DFQATT and SNEGSKA (reference sequence). This CDR3 has 16 amino acids. CDR3 sequence reads: CSARGDSGWVADTQYF. The CDR3 region has the DNA TGCAGTGCTAGAGGGGATAGCGGGTGGGTTGCGGATACGCAGTATTTT.

Ten or more counts support this clonotype. This rearrangement joins TRBV5-1 to TRBJ2-1, with D maybe TRBD1 (6 bases). V gave up 5 bases and J gave up 7 bases, with 19 bases separating them. The CDR3 is 15 amino acids. Germline lookup yields CDR1 SGHRS and CDR2 YFSETQ. The CDR3 spells CASRQTGYTKNEQFF. The CDR3 DNA sequence: TGCGCCAGCAGACAAACAGGGTATACAAAGAATGAGCAGTTCTTC.

This clonotype was seen more than once but under ten times. The chain uses TRBV7-2 and TRBJ2-7; the match to TRBD1 covers 10 bases. Germline V gene sequence: CDR1 SGHTA, CDR2 FQGNSA. Trimming removed 4 bases from V and 2 bases from J; junction bases left unmatched: 8. This CDR3 region has 16 residues. The CDR3 nucleotides read TGTGCCAGCAGCTCGTTCCCCGGGACAGGGGCCTACGAGCAGTACTTC. Translation: CASSSFPGTGAYEQYF.

The chain has TRBV20-1 and TRBJ1-1; no firm D call. V lost 2 bases, J lost 1 base, and 8 bases lay in between. The CDR3 has 13 residues. Looked up from germline, CDR1 is DFQATT and CDR2 is SNEGSKA (reference sequence). In DNA, the CDR3 is TGCAGTGCTAGACTCTCCCGGAACACTGAAGCTTTCTTT. Residues: CSARLSRNTEAFF.

In this sample, this clonotype turned up many times. This chain uses TRBV4-2 with TRBJ2-1, with 7 positions matching TRBD1. Germline trimming cut 1 base from V and 1 base from J; bases unmatched to any gene: 7. This CDR3 has 17 amino acids. Germline values: CDR1 LGHNA, CDR2 YNFKEQ. The CDR3 DNA follows: TGTGCCAGCAGCCAAGTATTTGCGACAGGGTCCTACAATGAGCAGTTCTTC. It yields the protein CASSQVFATGSYNEQFF.

The rearrangement uses TRBV7-9 and TRBJ2-5, with TRBD2 matching over 9 bases. The V and J ends lost 5 bases and 5 bases, in that order; junction bases with no gene match: 15. CDR3 size: 17 residues. CDR1 is SEHNR and CDR2 is FQNEAQ in the germline V gene (reference sequence). The CDR3: CASSPHSSGGPDETQYF. CDR3 DNA: TGTGCCAGCAGCCCACACTCGAGCGGGGGGCCGGATGAGACCCAGTACTTC.

This clonotype was seen only a few times. The V gene is TRBV5-8, the J gene TRBJ2-6, with unresolved D. Per the germline V gene, CDR1 is SGHTS and CDR2 is YDEGEE. The V end lost 0 bases, the J end lost 2 bases, and 12 bases lay between the germline ends. CDR3 length: 17 amino acids. The CDR3: CASSLDLGLAGANVLTF. CDR3 DNA sequence: TGTGCCAGCAGCTTGGACTTAGGGCTAGCTGGGGCCAACGTCCTGACTTTC.

This chain links TRBV4-2 with TRBJ2-5; D is possibly TRBD1 (6 bases). Germline lookup yields CDR1 LGHNA and CDR2 YNFKEQ. CDR3 length: 15 amino acids. Between the trimmed V and J ends, which lost 0 bases and 1 base, there was a span of 9 bases. The CDR3 is CASSQDYRAQETQYF. CDR3 sequence (DNA): TGTGCCAGCAGCCAAGATTACAGGGCCCAAGAGACCCAGTACTTC.